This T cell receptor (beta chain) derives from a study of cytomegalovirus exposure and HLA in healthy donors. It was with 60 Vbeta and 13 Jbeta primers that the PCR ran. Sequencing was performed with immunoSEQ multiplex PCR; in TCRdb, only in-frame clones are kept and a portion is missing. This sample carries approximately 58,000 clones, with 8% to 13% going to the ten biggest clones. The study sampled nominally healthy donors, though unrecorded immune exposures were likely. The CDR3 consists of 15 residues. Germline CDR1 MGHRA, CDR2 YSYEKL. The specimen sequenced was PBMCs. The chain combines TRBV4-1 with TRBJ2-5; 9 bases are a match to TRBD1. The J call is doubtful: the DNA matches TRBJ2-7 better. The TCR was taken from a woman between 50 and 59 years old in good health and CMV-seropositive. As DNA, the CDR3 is TGCGCCAGCAGCCCGGGACAGGGACTTACCTACGAGCAGTACTTC. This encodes CASSPGQGLTYEQYF.